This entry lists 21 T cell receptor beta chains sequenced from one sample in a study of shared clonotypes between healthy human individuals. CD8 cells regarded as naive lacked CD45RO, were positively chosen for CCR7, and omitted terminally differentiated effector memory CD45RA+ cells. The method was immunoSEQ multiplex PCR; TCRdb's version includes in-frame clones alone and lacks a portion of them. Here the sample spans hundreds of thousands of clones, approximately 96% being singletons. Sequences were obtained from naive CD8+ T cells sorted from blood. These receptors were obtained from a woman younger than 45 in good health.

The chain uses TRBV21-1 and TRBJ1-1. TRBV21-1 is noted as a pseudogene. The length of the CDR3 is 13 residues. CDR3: CASSHGGNTEAFF. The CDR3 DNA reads TGTGCCAGCAGCCACGGCGGGAACACTGAAGCTTTCTTT.

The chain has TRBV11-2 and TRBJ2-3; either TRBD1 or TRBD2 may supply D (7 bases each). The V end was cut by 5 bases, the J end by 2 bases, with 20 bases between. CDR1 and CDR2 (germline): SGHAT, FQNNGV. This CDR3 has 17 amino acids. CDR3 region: CASSPTRGGTITDTQYF. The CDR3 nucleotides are TGTGCCAGCAGCCCGACCAGGGGGGGAACGATCACAGATACGCAGTATTTT.

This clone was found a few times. The CDR3 spells CSVEGGRAPTGELFF. CDR3 coding DNA: TGCAGCGTTGAAGGCGGGAGGGCCCCCACCGGGGAGCTGTTTTTT. This rearrangement joins TRBV29-1 to TRBJ2-2, with TRBD2 matching over 9 bases. This CDR3 is 15 amino acids long. The germline V gene encodes CDR1 SQVTM and CDR2 ANQGSEA. The junction had 4 bases not matched to a gene; V was cut back by 1 base and J by 4 bases.

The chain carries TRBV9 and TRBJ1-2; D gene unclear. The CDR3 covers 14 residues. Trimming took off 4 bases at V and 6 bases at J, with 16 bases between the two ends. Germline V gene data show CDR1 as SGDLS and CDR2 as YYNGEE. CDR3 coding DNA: TGTGCCAGCAGCATCCGGGATCAGCCCCATGGCTACACCTTC. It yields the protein CASSIRDQPHGYTF.

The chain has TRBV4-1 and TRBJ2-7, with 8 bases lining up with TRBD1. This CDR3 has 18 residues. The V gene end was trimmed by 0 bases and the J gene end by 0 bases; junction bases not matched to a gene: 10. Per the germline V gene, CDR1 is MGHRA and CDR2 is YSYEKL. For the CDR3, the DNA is TGCGCCAGCAGCCAAGAGGGGACAGGATACTTAGACTCCTACGAGCAGTACTTC. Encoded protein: CASSQEGTGYLDSYEQYF.

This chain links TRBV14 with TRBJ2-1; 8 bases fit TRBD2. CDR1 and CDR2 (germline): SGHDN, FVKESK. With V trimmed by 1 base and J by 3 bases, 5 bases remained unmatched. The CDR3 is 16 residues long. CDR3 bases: TGTGCCAGCAGCCAAGCTCCGGGAGGGAACTACAATGAGCAGTTCTTC. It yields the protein CASSQAPGGNYNEQFF.

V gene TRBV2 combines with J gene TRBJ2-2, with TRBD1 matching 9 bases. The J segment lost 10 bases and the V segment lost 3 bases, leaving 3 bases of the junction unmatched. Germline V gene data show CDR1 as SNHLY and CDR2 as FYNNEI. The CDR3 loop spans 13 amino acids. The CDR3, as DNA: TGTGCCAGCAGTGAGGGGACAGGGCTGGAGCTGTTTTTT. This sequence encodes CASSEGTGLELFF.

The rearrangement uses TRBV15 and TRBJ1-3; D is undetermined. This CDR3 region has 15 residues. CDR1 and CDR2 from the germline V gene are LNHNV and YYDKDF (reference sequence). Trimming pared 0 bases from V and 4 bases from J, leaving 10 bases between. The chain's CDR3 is CATSRDRSLGNTIYF. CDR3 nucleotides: TGTGCCACCAGCAGAGACAGGAGTTTAGGAAACACCATATATTTT.

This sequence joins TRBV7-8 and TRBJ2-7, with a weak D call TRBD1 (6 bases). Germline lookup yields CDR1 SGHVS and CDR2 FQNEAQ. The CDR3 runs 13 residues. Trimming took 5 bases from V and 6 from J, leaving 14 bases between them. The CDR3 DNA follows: TGTGCCAGCAGCGGACTTCACAGGGTCGAGCAGTACTTC. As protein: CASSGLHRVEQYF.

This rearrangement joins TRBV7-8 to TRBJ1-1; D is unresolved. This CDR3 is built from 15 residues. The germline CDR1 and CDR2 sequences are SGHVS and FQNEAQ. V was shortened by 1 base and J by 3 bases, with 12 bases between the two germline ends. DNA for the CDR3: TGTGCCAGCAGCTTAGGCGGCAGTCAATACACTGAAGCTTTCTTT. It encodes CASSLGGSQYTEAFF. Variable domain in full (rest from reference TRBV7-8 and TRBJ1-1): GAGVSQSPRYKVAKRGQDVALRCDPISGHVSLFWYQQALGQGPEFLTYFQNEAQLDKSGLPSDRFFAERPEGSVSTLKIQRTQQEDSAVYLCASSLGGSQYTEAFFGQGTRLTVV.

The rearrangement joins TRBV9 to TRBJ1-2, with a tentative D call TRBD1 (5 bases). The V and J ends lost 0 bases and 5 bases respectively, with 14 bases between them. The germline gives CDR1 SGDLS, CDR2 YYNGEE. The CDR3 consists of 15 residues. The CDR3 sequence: CASSVASRTRYGYTF. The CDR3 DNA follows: TGTGCCAGCAGCGTAGCCTCGAGGACACGGTATGGCTACACCTTC.

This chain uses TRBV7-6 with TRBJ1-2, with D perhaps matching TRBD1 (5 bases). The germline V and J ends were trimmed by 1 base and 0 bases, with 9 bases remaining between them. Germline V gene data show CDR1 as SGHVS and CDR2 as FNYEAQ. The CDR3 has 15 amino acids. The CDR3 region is CASSLGAGSNYGYTF. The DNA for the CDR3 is TGTGCCAGCAGCTTAGGCGCAGGGTCTAACTATGGCTACACCTTC.

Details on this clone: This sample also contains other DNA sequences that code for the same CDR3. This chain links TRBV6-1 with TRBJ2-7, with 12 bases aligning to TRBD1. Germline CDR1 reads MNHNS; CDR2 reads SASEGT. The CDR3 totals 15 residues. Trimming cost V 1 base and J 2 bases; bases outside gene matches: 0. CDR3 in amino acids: CASSEGDRGPYEQYF. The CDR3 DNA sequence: TGTGCCAGCAGTGAAGGGGACAGGGGGCCCTACGAGCAGTACTTC.

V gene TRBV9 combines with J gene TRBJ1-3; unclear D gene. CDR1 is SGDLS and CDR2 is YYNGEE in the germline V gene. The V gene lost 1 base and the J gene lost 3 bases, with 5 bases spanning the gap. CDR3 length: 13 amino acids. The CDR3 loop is CASSVTVGNTIYF. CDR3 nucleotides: TGTGCCAGCAGCGTAACAGTTGGAAACACCATATATTTT.

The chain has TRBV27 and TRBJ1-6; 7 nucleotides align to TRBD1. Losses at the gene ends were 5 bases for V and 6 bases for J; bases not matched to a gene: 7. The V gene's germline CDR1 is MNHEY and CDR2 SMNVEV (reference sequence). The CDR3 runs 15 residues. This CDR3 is CASSINSGGNSPLHF. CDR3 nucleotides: TGTGCCAGCAGTATAAACTCAGGGGGTAATTCACCCCTCCACTTT.

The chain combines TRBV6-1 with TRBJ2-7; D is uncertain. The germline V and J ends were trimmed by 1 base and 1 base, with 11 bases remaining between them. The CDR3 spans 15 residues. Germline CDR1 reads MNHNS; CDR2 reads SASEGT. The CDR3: CASSEGSALSYEQYF. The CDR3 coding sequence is TGTGCCAGCAGTGAAGGGAGCGCGCTTTCCTACGAGCAGTACTTC.

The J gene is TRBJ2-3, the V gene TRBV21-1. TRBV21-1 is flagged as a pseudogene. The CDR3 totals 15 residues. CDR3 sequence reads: CASLRTDASTDTQYF. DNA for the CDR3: TGTGCCAGCCTTAGAACGGATGCTAGCACAGATACGCAGTATTTT.

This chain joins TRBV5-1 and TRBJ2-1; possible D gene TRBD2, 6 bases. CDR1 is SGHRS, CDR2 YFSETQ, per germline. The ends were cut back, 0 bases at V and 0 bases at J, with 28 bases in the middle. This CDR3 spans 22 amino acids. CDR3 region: CASSLDITLRGPAGYSYNEQFF. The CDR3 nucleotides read TGCGCCAGCAGCTTGGACATTACACTTCGCGGCCCAGCGGGCTACTCCTACAATGAGCAGTTCTTC.

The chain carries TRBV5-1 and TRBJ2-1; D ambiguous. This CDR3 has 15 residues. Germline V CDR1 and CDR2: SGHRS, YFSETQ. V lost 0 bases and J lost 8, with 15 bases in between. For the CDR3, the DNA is TGCGCCAGCAGCTTGGCCTTAGCTTCTGTGGATGAGCAGTTCTTC. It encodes CASSLALASVDEQFF.

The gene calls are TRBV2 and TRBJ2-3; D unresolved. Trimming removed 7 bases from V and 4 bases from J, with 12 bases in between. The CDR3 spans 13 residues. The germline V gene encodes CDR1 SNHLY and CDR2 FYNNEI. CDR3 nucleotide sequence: TGTGCCAGCACCGCGGAGCCAGCAGATACGCAGTATTTT. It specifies CASTAEPADTQYF.

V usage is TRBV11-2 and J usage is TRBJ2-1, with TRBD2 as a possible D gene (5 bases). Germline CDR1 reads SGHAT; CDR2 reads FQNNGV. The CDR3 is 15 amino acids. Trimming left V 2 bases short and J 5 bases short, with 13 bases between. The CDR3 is CASSLRRAKNNEQFF. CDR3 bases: TGTGCCAGCAGCTTACGGCGGGCCAAAAACAATGAGCAGTTCTTC.